These 29 T cell receptor beta chains were all obtained from the same sample, sequenced in a study of long-term antiretroviral therapy in people with HIV. Investigators performed immunoSEQ version v3.0 at survey level. Clones were sequenced by immunoSEQ multiplex PCR, and TCRdb holds only the in-frame ones, with some missing. The sample yields 6,000 or so clones, over 70% seen once. The sample here was unsorted PBMCs, taken 0.5 years before starting antiretroviral therapy. These receptors originate from a middle-aged man with HIV.

The rearrangement joins TRBV20-1 to TRBJ1-5; D not certain. CDR1 and CDR2 (germline): DFQATT, SNEGSKA (reference sequence). The CDR3 totals 11 residues. Trimming took off 5 bases at V and 12 bases at J, with 14 bases between the two ends. CDR3 loop: CSAGRPQYQHF. CDR3 nucleotide sequence: TGCAGTGCTGGCCGCCCCCAGTACCAGCATTTT.

This CDR3 is CASSQGLRQGLGYGYTF. The DNA for the CDR3 is TGCGCCAGCAGCCAAGGTCTGAGACAGGGGTTGGGCTATGGCTACACCTTC. V gene TRBV4-3 combines with J gene TRBJ1-2; 8 nucleotides align to TRBD1. J was trimmed by 4 bases and V by 1 base; bases with no gene match: 11. The CDR3 has 17 amino acids. Germline CDR1 LGHNA, CDR2 YSLEER.

This clone was seen a single time. The rearrangement links TRBV11-2 to TRBJ2-2; no definite D call. This CDR3 contains 12 residues. Germline CDR1 SGHAT, CDR2 FQNNGV. V dropped 0 bases and J dropped 7 bases, with 3 bases sitting between them. CDR3 residues: CASSLDFGELFF. The CDR3 region has the DNA TGTGCCAGCAGCTTAGATTTCGGGGAGCTGTTTTTT.

This chain links TRBV6-5 with TRBJ2-7, with TRBD2 matching 8 bases. Germline trimming cut 6 bases from V and 3 bases from J; bases unmatched to any gene: 7. This CDR3 contains 14 residues. Germline assignment: CDR1 MNHEY and CDR2 SVGAGI. The CDR3 loop reads CASRPGLGGYEQYF. DNA for the CDR3: TGTGCCAGCAGACCGGGACTAGGGGGCTACGAGCAGTACTTC.

This chain uses TRBV4-3 with TRBJ1-4; 8 nucleotides match TRBD1. Trimming at V came to 0 bases and at J to 0 bases, leaving 12 bases not matched to a gene. Per germline, CDR1 LGHNA and CDR2 YSLEER. The CDR3 length is 20 residues. CDR3 coding DNA: TGCGCCAGCAGCCAAGAGTGGTCCAGGGGGCAAATAGCAACTAATGAAAAACTGTTTTTT. Its protein product is CASSQEWSRGQIATNEKLFF.

The chain's CDR3 is CASSPTSSSYNEQFF. DNA of the CDR3: TGTGCCAGCTCACCAACCAGTAGCTCCTACAATGAGCAGTTCTTC. The genes are TRBV18 and TRBJ2-1; D gene unclear. Germline values: CDR1 KGHSH, CDR2 LQKENI. Trimming shortened V by 2 bases and J by 0 bases, and 8 bases separated the two germline ends. This CDR3 is 15 amino acids long. The complete variable domain, with remaining parts taken from reference TRBV18 and TRBJ2-1, reads NAGVMQNPRHLVRRRGQEARLRCSPMKGHSHVYWYRQLPEEGLKFMVYLQKENIIDESGMPKERFSAEFPKEGPSILRIQQVVRGDSAAYFCASSPTSSSYNEQFFGPGTRLTVL.

By share, this clone ranks as large. The chain has TRBV4-3 and TRBJ2-3; 7 bases line up with TRBD2. CDR1 and CDR2 (germline): LGHNA, YSLEER. Losses at the gene ends were 0 bases for V and 6 bases for J; bases not matched to a gene: 3. This CDR3 spans 14 amino acids. The CDR3 DNA reads as TGCGCCAGCAGCCAAGATAGAGCGGGGGATACGCAGTATTTT. This sequence encodes CASSQDRAGDTQYF.

This clone has just one count. The V call is TRBV11-2, the J call TRBJ2-7, with 7 bases identical to TRBD2. CDR1 is SGHAT and CDR2 is FQNNGV in the germline V gene. The CDR3 is 15 amino acids. The junction had 10 bases not matched to a gene; V was cut back by 6 bases and J by 2 bases. The CDR3 spells CASSLWGGTPYEQYF. The DNA of the CDR3 is TGTGCCAGCAGTCTTTGGGGGGGGACCCCCTACGAGCAGTACTTC.

This clone was observed once. V usage is TRBV27 and J usage is TRBJ2-7; D is possibly TRBD1 (6 bases). This CDR3 is built from 15 residues. CDR1 is MNHEY and CDR2 is SMNVEV in the germline V gene (reference sequence). V lost 1 base and J lost 5, with 15 bases in between. For the CDR3, the DNA is TGTGCCAGCAGTTTATATATCCAGGGGATAGACGAGCAGTACTTC. Translating gives CASSLYIQGIDEQYF.

The rearrangement links TRBV4-3 to TRBJ1-1, with D tentatively TRBD1 (5 bases). CDR3 length equals 16 residues. V lost 4 bases and J 2 bases, leaving 17 bases between the germline ends. CDR1 is LGHNA and CDR2 is YSLEER in the germline V gene. The CDR3 loop reads CASSRFFRDPNTEAFF. DNA for the CDR3: TGCGCCAGCAGCCGGTTCTTCCGGGACCCAAACACTGAAGCTTTCTTT.

The chain is built from TRBV11-2 and TRBJ2-7; 8 nucleotides align to TRBD1. Trimming removed 1 base from V and 2 bases from J; junction bases left unmatched: 16. CDR1 is SGHAT and CDR2 is FQNNGV in the germline V gene. This CDR3 region has 19 residues. Here the CDR3 reads CASSLAVRGPIRSPYEQYF. Written as DNA, the CDR3 is TGTGCCAGCAGCTTAGCAGTCAGGGGGCCCATTCGATCCCCCTACGAGCAGTACTTC. Filled out from reference TRBV11-2 and TRBJ2-7, the complete variable domain reads EAGVAQSPRYKIIEKRQSVAFWCNPISGHATLYWYQQILGQGPKLLIQFQNNGVVDDSQLPKDRFSAERLKGVDSTLKIQPAKLEDSAVYLCASSLAVRGPIRSPYEQYFGPGTRLTVT.

The genes are TRBV6-5 and TRBJ1-4, with TRBD1 identical over 10 bases. Germline trimming cut 4 bases from V and 8 bases from J; bases unmatched to any gene: 7. The length of the CDR3 is 15 residues. CDR1 MNHEY and CDR2 SVGAGI come from the germline V gene. As DNA, the CDR3 is TGTGCCAGCAGTTGGGGGACAGGGGCTTCCGAAAAACTGTTTTTT. It specifies CASSWGTGASEKLFF.

The chain is built from TRBV27 and TRBJ2-1; 10 nucleotides agree with TRBD1. The length of the CDR3 is 15 residues. Germline-derived CDR1 and CDR2 are MNHEY and SMNVEV (reference sequence). Trimming at V came to 5 bases and at J to 6 bases, leaving 7 bases not matched to a gene. This CDR3 reads CASSPGTGVGNEQFF. The CDR3 region has the DNA TGTGCCAGCAGTCCCGGGACAGGGGTGGGCAATGAGCAGTTCTTC.

V gene TRBV7-8 combines with J gene TRBJ2-7; D could derive from TRBD1 or TRBD2 (5 bases each). Germline assignment: CDR1 SGHVS and CDR2 FQNEAQ. The length of the CDR3 is 14 residues. V dropped 3 bases and J dropped 0 bases, with 9 bases sitting between them. The CDR3 coding sequence is TGTGCCAGCAGCTTGAGGGGCGACTCCTACGAGCAGTACTTC. It is translated as CASSLRGDSYEQYF. The full variable domain, in which reference TRBV7-8 and TRBJ2-7 provide the parts outside the CDR3, is GAGVSQSPRYKVAKRGQDVALRCDPISGHVSLFWYQQALGQGPEFLTYFQNEAQLDKSGLPSDRFFAERPEGSVSTLKIQRTQQEDSAVYLCASSLRGDSYEQYFGPGTRLTVT.

The chain combines TRBV11-2 with TRBJ2-7; D unresolved. CDR1 SGHAT and CDR2 FQNNGV come from the germline V gene. There are 14 residues in the CDR3. Trimming took off 0 bases at V and 0 bases at J, with 6 bases between the two ends. CDR3 bases: TGTGCCAGCAGCTTAGACGGAAACTCCTACGAGCAGTACTTC. Translated, it gives CASSLDGNSYEQYF.

This chain joins TRBV5-1 and TRBJ2-2, with D perhaps TRBD2 (5 bases). Per germline, CDR1 SGHRS and CDR2 YFSETQ. There are 15 residues in the CDR3. The V end lost 1 base, the J end lost 4 bases, and 11 bases lay between the germline ends. The DNA for the CDR3 is TGCGCCAGCAGCTTGAGTCCGGGGAGCACCGGGGAGCTGTTTTTT. It translates to CASSLSPGSTGELFF.

This chain links TRBV5-4 with TRBJ2-3; 12 bases agree with TRBD1. Per the germline V gene, CDR1 is SGHNT and CDR2 is YYREEE (reference sequence). V shed 5 bases, J shed 4 bases, and the junction held 8 bases outside the gene matches. This CDR3 has 16 residues. The CDR3 loop reads CASSSGRDRGPDTQYF. In nucleotides, the CDR3 is TGTGCCAGCAGTTCAGGGAGGGACAGGGGGCCAGATACGCAGTATTTT. Full variable domain (remainder filled in from reference TRBV5-4 and TRBJ2-3): ETGVTQSPTHLIKTRGQQVTLRCSSQSGHNTVSWYQQALGQGPQFIFQYYREEENGRGNFPPRFSGLQFPNYSSELNVNALELDDSALYLCASSSGRDRGPDTQYFGPGTRLTVL.

The chain combines TRBV19 with TRBJ1-5; D is undetermined. The V end lost 1 base, the J end lost 1 base, and 11 bases lay between the germline ends. This CDR3 is 16 amino acids long. CDR1 is LNHDA and CDR2 is SQIVND in the germline V gene (reference sequence). The CDR3 DNA reads TGTGCCAGTAGTATAGGGCGCCGAGGGAGCAATCAGCCCCAGCATTTT. Its protein product is CASSIGRRGSNQPQHF.

The chain couples TRBV6-4 to TRBJ1-1; 8 bases are a match to TRBD1. CDR3 length: 13 amino acids. Germline CDR1 and CDR2: MRHNA and SNTAGT. V was clipped by 5 bases and J by 3 bases; unmatched bases: 2. CDR3 protein: CASSMTGDTEAFF. In nucleotides, the CDR3 is TGTGCCAGCAGTATGACAGGGGACACTGAAGCTTTCTTT.

The rearrangement joins TRBV25-1 to TRBJ1-6; possible D gene TRBD1, 5 bases. CDR3 size: 14 residues. Trimming removed 4 bases at V and 9 bases at J, with 13 bases between. Germline V CDR1 and CDR2: MGHDK, SYGVNS. The CDR3 spells CASSAQGLTSPLHF. The CDR3, as DNA: TGTGCCAGCAGTGCTCAGGGCCTGACTTCACCCCTCCACTTT.

This rearrangement joins TRBV5-6 to TRBJ1-6; maybe TRBD1 (6 bases). This CDR3 contains 14 residues. Germline V gene data show CDR1 as SGHDT and CDR2 as YYEEEE. V was cut by 4 bases and J by 6 bases, with 11 bases left in between. For the CDR3, the DNA is TGTGCCAGCAGCCGTCGGGGGGCTAATTCACCCCTCCACTTT. Translation: CASSRRGANSPLHF.

CDR3 sequence reads: CASSRSPCPYEQYF. The CDR3 nucleotides are TGTGCCAGCAGCAGAAGCCCCTGCCCCTACGAGCAGTACTTC. J is TRBJ2-7 and V is TRBV21-1; whether TRBD2, the table's D call, matches the DNA was not checked. TRBV21-1 is a pseudogene segment. This CDR3 spans 14 amino acids.

The CDR3 sequence: CASSLAGTRPYEQYF. CDR3 bases: TGTGCCAGCAGCTTGGCCGGGACTAGACCCTACGAGCAGTACTTC. V and J are TRBV5-5 and TRBJ2-7, with 8 nucleotides matching TRBD2. Unmatched junction bases numbered 4, after V lost 0 bases and J lost 2 bases. The CDR3 runs to 15 residues. Germline lookup yields CDR1 SGHKS and CDR2 YYEKEE (reference sequence). Complete variable domain (other parts from reference TRBV5-5 and TRBJ2-7): DAGVTQSPTHLIKTRGQQVTLRCSPISGHKSVSWYQQVLGQGPQFIFQYYEKEERGRGNFPDRFSARQFPNYSSELNVNALLLGDSALYLCASSLAGTRPYEQYFGPGTRLTVT.

V gene TRBV2 combines with J gene TRBJ2-1; D may be TRBD2 (5 bases). CDR3 size: 15 residues. V gave up 3 bases and J gave up 2 bases, with 11 bases separating them. The V gene's germline CDR1 is SNHLY and CDR2 FYNNEI. The CDR3 DNA is TGTGCCAGCAGTGACAGCTCCGGGACCTACAATGAGCAGTTCTTC. Amino acids: CASSDSSGTYNEQFF.

The rearrangement uses TRBV5-1 and TRBJ1-2, with TRBD1 matching 10 bases. This CDR3 is built from 17 residues. V trimming: 4 bases; J trimming: 6 bases; junction bases outside the gene matches: 15. From germline, CDR1 is SGHRS and CDR2 YFSETQ. CDR3 region: CASSLHKGTGERDGYTF. The CDR3 nucleotides are TGCGCCAGCAGCCTCCACAAAGGGACAGGGGAACGGGATGGCTACACCTTC.

This chain uses TRBV13 with TRBJ2-3; the D call may be TRBD1 or TRBD2 (7 bases each). The germline V gene encodes CDR1 PRHDT and CDR2 FYEKMQ (reference sequence). V was cut by 3 bases and J by 2 bases, with 12 bases left in between. CDR3 length: 15 residues. In DNA, the CDR3 is TGTGCCAGCAGCTTTTGGGAGGGGGCCACAGATACGCAGTATTTT. Protein sequence: CASSFWEGATDTQYF.

V usage is TRBV29-1 and J usage is TRBJ2-3, with 9 bases lining up with TRBD2. Germline V gives CDR1 SQVTM, CDR2 ANQGSEA. This CDR3 has 18 amino acids. V gave up 3 bases and J gave up 0 bases; unmatched junction bases: 13. CDR3 nucleotide sequence: TGCAGCGTTGAGGGACGAAGGGCGGGGGGGCTGAGCACAGATACGCAGTATTTT. It translates to CSVEGRRAGGLSTDTQYF.

The chain is built from TRBV5-6 and TRBJ2-1, with D uncertain. V lost 4 bases, J lost 5 bases, and 7 bases lay in between. The germline V gene encodes CDR1 SGHDT and CDR2 YYEEEE. The CDR3 is made up of 12 amino acids. The CDR3 region has the DNA TGTGCCAGCAGCGCCAGCCACAATGAGCAGTTCTTC. This codes for CASSASHNEQFF.

The chain is built from TRBV21-1 and TRBJ2-5; TRBD1 is the table's D call, not checked against the DNA. TRBV21-1 is a pseudogene segment. The CDR3 extends over 16 amino acids. The CDR3 sequence: CASSKSTGTYQETQYF. CDR3 sequence (DNA): TGTGCCAGCAGCAAATCCACAGGGACGTACCAAGAGACCCAGTACTTC.